This T cell receptor (beta chain) was obtained from a study of Ad26.COV2.S vaccination and SARS-CoV-2 variants. For the study at large: Ad26.COV2.S shots went into the muscle once or twice, 56 days apart.

TCRdb's table, derived via immunoSEQ multiplex PCR, lists solely in-frame clones and lacks some. Seen here are 300,000 to 350,000 clones, roughly 90% observed once, and the top ten hold around 5%. Study-level points and caveats: Vaccinated and placebo-treated recipients had similar non-spike TCR breadth.

CDR1 is KGHDR, CDR2 SFDVKD, per germline. Trimming removed 1 base at V and 5 bases at J, with 7 bases between. This CDR3 is built from 13 residues. Treatment reported: 19 received Ad26.COV2.S at low or high dose, single or two shots; several received placebo; per-sample allocation not given. At day 63 after the first vaccine or placebo injection, samples were drawn. Concerning this clone: No antigen is known for it.

The TCR was taken from a person aged 18-60 years who received the Ad26.COV2.S COVID-19 vaccine or a placebo. The chain employs TRBV24-1 and TRBJ2-5; unclear D gene. Source: peripheral blood, taken in a trial of Ad26.COV2.S vaccine versus placebo. The CDR3 nucleotides are TGTGCCACCAGTGATTTCCCCGGGGAGACCCAGTACTTC. Translation gives CATSDFPGETQYF.